This T cell receptor (beta chain) stems from a study of patients and donors after allogeneic stem cell transplantation. This CDR3 has 16 residues. The V and J ends lost 3 bases and 0 bases, in that order; junction bases with no gene match: 4. In germline, CDR1 is LNHNV, CDR2 YYDKDF (reference sequence). TCRdb called the RT-PCR reads again in MiXCR, with one record for every CDR3 protein. The profile shows some 960,000 distinct CDR3 sequences, roughly 18% of them singletons. This receptor was identified in a human donor who was either an allogeneic HSCT recipient or a stem cell or donor lymphocyte infusion donor (not recorded which). It is not recorded whose cells these are; they may come from a transplant donor. Sequenced: blood, either unsorted or a sorted T cell fraction (not recorded which). J is TRBJ1-3 and V is TRBV15; the match to TRBD1 covers 8 bases. DNA of the CDR3: TGTGCCACCAGCAGGGACAGGGCTATCTCTGGAAACACCATATATTTT. Translating gives CATSRDRAISGNTIYF. Combining the CDR3 with reference TRBV15 and TRBJ1-3 gives the whole variable domain DAMVIQNPRYQVTQFGKPVTLSCSQTLNHNVMYWYQQKSSQAPKLLFHYYDKDFNNEADTPDNFQSRRPNTSFCFLDIRSPGLGDTAMYLCATSRDRAISGNTIYFGEGSWLTVV.